Listed here are 11 T cell receptor beta chains from one sample, sequenced in a study of blood T cells in healthy people across ages. Together with a sample-barcoded 5' primer, a J-beta primer mix was included in a second PCR lasting about 7 to 11 cycles. TCRdb reprocessed the 5' RACE reads with MiXCR, giving one entry per CDR3 protein. The top ten hold roughly 22% of the sample, which has more than 550,000 distinct CDR3 sequences, 20% to 25% seen once. Sequencing used blood. The receptors stem from a man aged 70-80 years in good health.

In this sample, this clonotype turned up a few times. The genes are TRBV7-2 and TRBJ2-1, with 10 bases aligning to TRBD2. Germline CDR1 is SGHTA and CDR2 is FQGNSA. Trimming removed 7 bases from V and 7 bases from J; junction bases left unmatched: 13. This CDR3 is 16 amino acids long. The chain's CDR3 is CASNHRASGSKNEQFF. The DNA of the CDR3 is TGTGCCAGCAACCACCGGGCTAGCGGGAGTAAGAATGAGCAGTTCTTC.

A few counts support this clonotype. The chain employs TRBV4-1 and TRBJ2-5, with 7 bases identical to TRBD1. Germline loops: CDR1 MGHRA, CDR2 YSYEKL. Losses at the gene ends were 4 bases for V and 1 base for J; bases not matched to a gene: 6. The CDR3 covers 15 residues. CDR3 nucleotide sequence: TGCGCCAGCAGCCGATTGGGGACAGTCCAAGAGACCCAGTACTTC. Its protein product is CASSRLGTVQETQYF.

The gene calls are TRBV2 and TRBJ2-1; D gene unclear. Germline CDR1 and CDR2: SNHLY and FYNNEI. The CDR3 loop spans 14 amino acids. Trimming pared 4 bases from V and 0 bases from J, leaving 7 bases between. As DNA, the CDR3 is TGTGCCAGCAGTGTCCCGACCTCCTACAATGAGCAGTTCTTC. As protein: CASSVPTSYNEQFF.

This clonotype turned up a few times. The rearrangement links TRBV18 to TRBJ1-2, with 7 bases identical to TRBD1. The V gene end was trimmed by 3 bases and the J gene end by 2 bases; junction bases not matched to a gene: 6. Germline-derived CDR1 and CDR2 are KGHSH and LQKENI. The CDR3 is 15 residues long. CDR3: CASSPWDRKNYGYTF. For the CDR3, the DNA is TGTGCCAGCTCACCCTGGGACAGAAAAAACTATGGCTACACCTTC.

J is TRBJ2-1 and V is TRBV7-2; D perhaps matches TRBD2 (6 bases). This CDR3 spans 14 amino acids. V lost 3 bases to trimming and J lost 5 bases, with 11 bases between them. Germline V gene lookup returns CDR1 SGHTA and CDR2 FQGNSA. CDR3: CASSFAGTHNEQFF. As DNA, the CDR3 is TGTGCCAGCAGCTTCGCCGGGACTCACAATGAGCAGTTCTTC. Looking up the rest from reference TRBV7-2 and TRBJ2-1 gives the full variable domain: GAGVSQSPSNKVTEKGKDVELRCDPISGHTALYWYRQSLGQGLEFLIYFQGNSAPDKSGLPSDRFSAERTGGSVSTLTIQRTQQEDSAVYLCASSFAGTHNEQFFGPGTRLTVL.

To note about this clonotype: One end of the junction does not line up with germline, which may come from a read error. The gene calls are TRBV4-1 and TRBJ2-7; D possibly matches TRBD1 or TRBD2 (5 bases each). Germline V gene sequence: CDR1 MGHRA, CDR2 YSYEKL. This CDR3 comprises 16 residues. CDR3 DNA sequence: TGCGCCAGCAACCAAGATGAGACGGGGCCTTCCTACGAGCAGTACTTC. This sequence encodes CASNQDETGPSYEQYF.

The CDR3 DNA reads TGTGCCAGCAGTTTGGGGATGAGGGATGGCTACACCTTC. Translated, it gives CASSLGMRDGYTF. The chain recombines TRBV12-3 or TRBV12-4 with TRBJ1-2, with D uncertain. Trimming took off 3 bases at V and 6 bases at J, with 11 bases between the two ends. The CDR3 runs 13 residues.

This clonotype was counted between two and nine times. V and J are TRBV7-9 and TRBJ2-5; D is possibly TRBD2 (6 bases). The CDR3 runs to 17 residues. The V end was cut by 1 base, the J end by 5 bases, with 20 bases between. CDR1 and CDR2 (germline): SEHNR, FQNEAQ (reference sequence). The CDR3, as DNA: TGTGCCAGCAGCTTAGGGGACCGAACTAGCCCGGCGGAGACCCAGTACTTC. Its translation is CASSLGDRTSPAETQYF.

This chain links TRBV15 with TRBJ2-3; D is perhaps TRBD2 (6 bases). This CDR3 is 16 amino acids long. The ends were cut back, 1 base at V and 9 bases at J, with 20 bases in the middle. CDR1 LNHNV and CDR2 YYDKDF come from the germline V gene (reference sequence). The CDR3 here is CATSRGEGLPSDTQYF. CDR3 in DNA: TGTGCCACCAGCAGAGGCGAAGGACTACCAAGCGACACGCAGTATTTT.

In its sample, this clonotype was seen a few times. CDR3 amino acids: CASSGQGATDTQYF. Written as DNA, the CDR3 is TGTGCCAGTAGCGGACAGGGGGCAACAGATACGCAGTATTTT. The chain combines TRBV2 with TRBJ2-3; 11 bases are shared with TRBD1. Losses at the gene ends were 9 bases for V and 3 bases for J; bases not matched to a gene: 5. The CDR3 is made up of 14 amino acids. Germline CDR1 SNHLY, CDR2 FYNNEI.

This clonotype was detected a few times. The chain carries TRBV20-1 and TRBJ2-1; 8 bases match TRBD2. The germline gives CDR1 DFQATT, CDR2 SNEGSKA (reference sequence). This CDR3 comprises 15 residues. Trimming at V came to 3 bases and at J to 9 bases, leaving 13 bases not matched to a gene. The CDR3 region is CSASSSGDPFSEQFF. The CDR3 DNA sequence: TGCAGTGCTAGTAGTAGCGGGGACCCTTTTTCTGAGCAGTTCTTC.